This T cell receptor (beta chain) is drawn from a study of T cell repertoires in cytomegalovirus infection. The wider study: The study used recently identified HLA-C-restricted and well-studied HLA-B-restricted CMV epitopes. Matching HLA type and CMV infection were both indicated by public TCR beta signatures.

Points from the study as a whole: CMV-specific TCR beta clonotypes restricted by HLA-C dominated the ex vivo response. Frequencies of public TCR beta families were cumulated, and this identified carriers of CMV plus the relevant HLA.

In germline, CDR1 is MGHRA, CDR2 YSYEKL. This CDR3 is built from 16 residues. V gave up 2 bases and J gave up 9 bases, with 20 bases separating them. TCRdb re-called the reads through MiXCR, storing one row per CDR3 protein. Of approximately 470,000 distinct CDR3 sequences detected, about 39% appear once; the ten largest clones hold 35% to 50%. Comments on this clonotype: Its antigen is currently unknown.

The V gene is TRBV4-1, the J gene TRBJ1-5; no reliable D call. Sample: cultured PBMCs, taken from culture after CMV antigen stimulation. The receptor comes from a human donor in good health (CMV status not recorded). Some clones in this sample may be carry-over from other donors' samples. CDR3 in amino acids: CASSQRQESEPSPQHF. CDR3 DNA: TGCGCCAGCAGCCAAAGGCAAGAGTCTGAGCCATCGCCCCAGCATTTT.